The 24 T cell receptor beta chains given below trace back to one sample, sequenced in a study of a mutant IDH1 vaccine in newly diagnosed glioma. The antigens for these receptors are not known. Time point: week 35, safety follow-up. In the vaccine, a single dose held 300 ug of the mutant IDH1 20-mer peptide, along with topical imiquimod. Method: immunoSEQ multiplex PCR; TCRdb's copy keeps in-frame clones and lacks some. The sample carries 45,000 to 60,000 clones, more than 75% recorded once. The specimen comprised PBMCs, sampled from a glioma patient whose treatment included an IDH1 peptide vaccine. The receptors derive from a woman aged 40 to 50 with glioma.

The CDR3 protein is CASRLGGALGYTF. DNA of the CDR3: TGTGCCAGCAGACTCGGGGGGGCGCTTGGCTACACCTTC. The V and J genes are TRBV5-4 and TRBJ1-2, with a possible D match to TRBD1 (6 bases). The CDR3 spans 13 residues. Germline CDR1 is SGHNT and CDR2 is YYREEE (reference sequence). Trimming left V 5 bases short and J 7 bases short, with 15 bases between.

The V gene is TRBV7-9, the J gene TRBJ2-3; D unclear. Per the germline V gene, CDR1 is SEHNR and CDR2 is FQNEAQ (reference sequence). V was shortened by 5 bases and J by 4 bases, with 10 bases between the two germline ends. This CDR3 spans 13 amino acids. The CDR3 loop reads CASSPPSADTQYF. The CDR3 bases are TGTGCCAGCAGCCCCCCCTCGGCAGATACGCAGTATTTT.

The genes are TRBV19 and TRBJ2-7, with 7 bases that match TRBD1. V trimming: 3 bases; J trimming: 1 base; junction bases outside the gene matches: 6. Germline V CDR1 and CDR2: LNHDA, SQIVND (reference sequence). CDR3 length: 15 residues. The CDR3 sequence is CASSISGGGSYEQYF. In nucleotides, the CDR3 is TGTGCCAGTAGTATCTCAGGGGGTGGGTCCTACGAGCAGTACTTC.

The rearrangement links TRBV5-1 to TRBJ1-5, with D unresolved. CDR3 length equals 14 residues. The V end lost 4 bases, the J end lost 2 bases, and 10 bases lay between the germline ends. CDR1 and CDR2 from the germline V gene are SGHRS and YFSETQ. The CDR3 spells CASSPLGGNQPQHF. The CDR3 DNA sequence: TGCGCCAGCAGCCCCCTTGGTGGCAATCAGCCCCAGCATTTT.

This clone has just a few counts. The gene calls are TRBV4-2 and TRBJ2-1, with 12 bases fitting TRBD2. Germline V gene data show CDR1 as LGHNA and CDR2 as YNFKEQ. Germline trimming cut 0 bases from V and 1 base from J; bases unmatched to any gene: 4. The CDR3 extends over 18 amino acids. The CDR3 sequence is CASSQDILAGGSYNEQFF. In DNA form, the CDR3 reads TGTGCCAGCAGCCAAGATATCCTAGCGGGGGGGTCCTACAATGAGCAGTTCTTC.

The chain recombines TRBV5-6 with TRBJ2-1; D is unclear. The germline V and J ends were trimmed by 4 bases and 4 bases, with 12 bases remaining between them. CDR1 and CDR2 from the germline V gene are SGHDT and YYEEEE. The CDR3 runs 14 residues. In DNA form, the CDR3 reads TGTGCCAGCAGCCTCTTTGGCGGTTACAATGAGCAGTTCTTC. Its translation: CASSLFGGYNEQFF.

This clone has only one observation. The rearrangement joins TRBV28 to TRBJ2-6; D is perhaps TRBD1 (5 bases). This CDR3 has 15 amino acids. Deletions cut 1 base from V and 4 bases from J, with 8 bases between. The germline CDR1 and CDR2 sequences are MDHEN and SYDVKM. CDR3 sequence: CASSLSRAGANVLTF. CDR3 nucleotides: TGTGCCAGCAGTTTATCCAGGGCCGGGGCCAACGTCCTGACTTTC.

The V and J genes are TRBV7-2 and TRBJ1-2, with D perhaps TRBD1 (5 bases). The CDR3 loop spans 15 amino acids. Trimming removed 0 bases from V and 7 bases from J, with 15 bases in between. The germline V gene encodes CDR1 SGHTA and CDR2 FQGNSA. The CDR3 sequence is CASSLAPGRAPGYTF. The CDR3 DNA reads TGTGCCAGCAGCTTAGCCCCTGGCAGGGCCCCTGGCTACACCTTC.

The chain combines TRBV4-3 with TRBJ1-1; D is perhaps TRBD1 (5 bases). Germline V CDR1 and CDR2: LGHNA, YSLEER. With 0 bases removed from V and 11 bases from J, the gap between germline ends came to 10 bases. The CDR3 totals 12 residues. CDR3 DNA sequence: TGCGCCAGCAGCCAAGATACGGGGCGTGCTTTCTTT. Amino acids: CASSQDTGRAFF.

The chain recombines TRBV29-1 with TRBJ2-2; 13 bases match TRBD2. V was clipped by 7 bases and J by 6 bases; unmatched bases: 8. Germline V gene lookup returns CDR1 SQVTM and CDR2 ANQGSEA. This CDR3 region has 15 residues. CDR3 in amino acids: CSALSLAGGPGELFF. The CDR3 region has the DNA TGCAGCGCCCTGTCACTAGCGGGGGGGCCCGGGGAGCTGTTTTTT.

The V gene is TRBV4-1, the J gene TRBJ1-4; TRBD1 agrees at 8 bases. The J segment lost 3 bases and the V segment lost 1 base, leaving 7 bases of the junction unmatched. The CDR3 length is 17 residues. Per germline, CDR1 MGHRA and CDR2 YSYEKL. The CDR3 is CASSQVGQGAPNEKLFF. CDR3 DNA: TGCGCCAGCAGCCAAGTGGGCCAGGGGGCACCTAATGAAAAACTGTTTTTT.

The count of this clone is one. This chain joins TRBV21-1 and TRBJ1-5; the table's D call of TRBD1 was not tested on the DNA. TRBV21-1 is classified as a pseudogene. The CDR3 totals 16 residues. CDR3 amino acids: CASSRKGYWSFQPQHF. The CDR3, as DNA: TGTGCCAGCAGCAGAAAGGGGTATTGGAGCTTTCAGCCCCAGCATTTT.

J is TRBJ2-5 and V is TRBV6-5; 9 positions match TRBD2. The trim removed 6 bases at V and 4 bases at J, leaving 9 bases unmatched. Germline V lookup: CDR1 MNHEY, CDR2 SVGAGI. The CDR3 consists of 15 residues. The CDR3 nucleotides are TGTGCCAGCAGACCACCGGGACTAGCATCAGAGACCCAGTACTTC. Amino acid sequence: CASRPPGLASETQYF.

The J gene is TRBJ2-5, the V gene TRBV4-2; TRBD2 matches at 9 bases. Per the germline V gene, CDR1 is LGHNA and CDR2 is YNFKEQ. This CDR3 is 17 amino acids long. J gave up 2 bases and V 3 bases, and 10 bases lay outside the gene matches. The CDR3 DNA reads as TGTGCCAGCAGCCATCTCCCTAGCGGGGTATTACAAGAGACCCAGTACTTC. Translated: CASSHLPSGVLQETQYF.

This clone was recorded once. The chain carries TRBV4-2 and TRBJ2-1, with 9 bases fitting TRBD2. V shed 0 bases and J 0 bases; nucleotides not matched to a gene: 3. This CDR3 has 17 residues. Looked up from germline, CDR1 is LGHNA and CDR2 is YNFKEQ. In nucleotides, the CDR3 is TGTGCCAGCAGCCAAGAGGATAGCGGGAGCTCCTACAATGAGCAGTTCTTC. Encoded protein: CASSQEDSGSSYNEQFF.

The genes are TRBV19 and TRBJ2-3; TRBD2 matches at 9 bases. The V and J ends lost 3 bases and 2 bases, in that order; junction bases with no gene match: 9. Per the germline V gene, CDR1 is LNHDA and CDR2 is SQIVND (reference sequence). The CDR3 extends over 17 amino acids. The CDR3 nucleotides are TGTGCCAGTAGTATGAGCGGGGGGTACCTACCCACAGATACGCAGTATTTT. Protein sequence: CASSMSGGYLPTDTQYF.

This chain links TRBV7-2 with TRBJ2-2, with no clear D. CDR1 is SGHTA and CDR2 is FQGNSA in the germline V gene. CDR3 length: 14 residues. The V and J ends lost 2 bases and 5 bases respectively, with 9 bases between them. Written as DNA, the CDR3 is TGTGCCAGCAGCTTATTGGGAAGGACCGGGGAGCTGTTTTTT. It yields the protein CASSLLGRTGELFF. The full variable domain, its missing parts supplied by reference TRBV7-2 and TRBJ2-2, is GAGVSQSPSNKVTEKGKDVELRCDPISGHTALYWYRQSLGQGLEFLIYFQGNSAPDKSGLPSDRFSAERTGGSVSTLTIQRTQQEDSAVYLCASSLLGRTGELFFGEGSRLTVL.

The chain links TRBV7-9 to TRBJ1-1; unclear D gene. The ends were cut back, 7 bases at V and 5 bases at J, with 11 bases in the middle. This CDR3 is 12 amino acids long. Germline CDR1 reads SEHNR; CDR2 reads FQNEAQ (reference sequence). Here the CDR3 reads CASTSKGTEAFF. CDR3 nucleotide sequence: TGTGCCAGCACCTCAAAAGGGACTGAAGCTTTCTTT.

The CDR3: CASSSTGSNQPQHF. The CDR3 nucleotides read TGTGCCAGCAGTTCGACAGGGAGCAATCAGCCCCAGCATTTT. The J gene is TRBJ1-5, the V gene TRBV6-5, with 7 bases identical to TRBD1. Trimming at V came to 4 bases and at J to 1 base, leaving 1 base not matched to a gene. The CDR3 length is 14 residues. The germline gives CDR1 MNHEY, CDR2 SVGAGI.

This chain connects TRBV6-5 to TRBJ2-3; 8 nucleotides match TRBD2. After removal of 3 bases from V and 4 bases from J, the junction contained 3 bases not matched to a gene. Germline V CDR1 and CDR2: MNHEY, SVGAGI. The CDR3 runs 14 residues. CDR3 in amino acids: CASSYRGGADTQYF. For the CDR3, the DNA is TGTGCCAGCAGTTATCGGGGGGGGGCAGATACGCAGTATTTT.

This clone was counted between two and nine times. This chain connects TRBV11-2 to TRBJ2-7; a possible D gene is TRBD2 (5 bases). Trimming left V 5 bases short and J 2 bases short, with 7 bases between. There are 12 residues in the CDR3. Germline V gives CDR1 SGHAT, CDR2 FQNNGV. In DNA form, the CDR3 reads TGTGCCAGCAGCCCCGGGACCTACGAGCAGTACTTC. This sequence encodes CASSPGTYEQYF.

This clone showed up just a few times. The chain is built from TRBV6-5 and TRBJ2-7; tentatively, D is TRBD2 (7 bases). CDR3 length equals 15 residues. Germline V gene sequence: CDR1 MNHEY, CDR2 SVGAGI. V lost 5 bases and J 5 bases, leaving 19 bases between the germline ends. The chain's CDR3 is CASSLAEGGIDEQYF. The CDR3 DNA reads TGTGCCAGCAGTCTCGCGGAGGGGGGGATTGACGAGCAGTACTTC.

V gene TRBV6-1 combines with J gene TRBJ2-1; tentatively, D is TRBD2 (6 bases). V gave up 0 bases and J gave up 15 bases, with 15 bases separating them. Per germline, CDR1 MNHNS and CDR2 SASEGT. This CDR3 is built from 13 residues. The DNA of the CDR3 is TGTGCCAGCAGTGAAGCGGGACTCCCAAGGAGGTTCTTC. Translation: CASSEAGLPRRFF.

The chain combines TRBV5-4 with TRBJ1-2, with TRBD1 identical over 11 bases. The CDR3 covers 15 residues. CDR1 and CDR2 from the germline V gene are SGHNT and YYREEE (reference sequence). V was pared by 4 bases and J by 7 bases, with 9 bases of the junction left unmatched. The CDR3 sequence is CASSTPGTGGVGYTF. CDR3 bases: TGTGCCAGCAGCACGCCTGGGACAGGGGGGGTTGGCTACACCTTC.